This paragraph reports one T cell receptor beta chain. Its antigen is not yet known. One base away there is no much larger clone; base qualities are not given. This sample was taken from a study of graft-versus-host responses after intestinal transplantation (dated by TCRdb to the early 2020s). About the investigation overall: Multivisceral, liver-intestinal, or isolated intestinal transplants were received by the recipients. All recipients received anti-thymocyte globulin induction followed by maintenance tacrolimus and steroids for about three years. Graft-versus-host and host-versus-graft alloreactive T cell clones were tracked in the graft, circulation and bone marrow after intestinal transplantation using bulk TCR-beta CDR3 sequencing. To identify alloreactive clones, pre-transplant mixed lymphocyte reaction products were sequenced and then compared with unstimulated pre-transplant donor and recipient T cells. The cohort enrolled 20 to 30 intestinal transplant recipients including one retransplant, and a few patients lacking pretransplant specimens were excluded. Donor T cell macrochimerism was defined as a peak of at least 4% donor T cells among recipient peripheral blood mononuclear cells. Samples from three later patients were sequenced in-house on an Illumina MiSeq with MiXCR processing rather than by the commercial service.

Taken with the paper, the label for time point translates to: cells obtained before transplantation from donor or recipient. CD3+CD4+ and CD3+CD8+ populations were FACS-sorted from unstimulated pre-transplant donor and recipient cells taken from spleen or lymph nodes. V loses 2 bases, J loses 6 bases, and the germline ends lie 17 bases apart. The CDR3 has 16 amino acids, counting the end cysteine and phenylalanine. CDR3 DNA only is kept here, 48 bases in frame from base 1. The germline V gene gives CDR1 as MGHRA and CDR2 as YSYEKL. Study-wide findings and limitations: The relatively low number and heterogeneity of intestinal transplant patients limited the conclusions. GvH clones were detected in recipient bone marrow, and some appeared earlier in ileal mucosa or blood, consistent with an intestinal mucosal origin. Early after transplant, peak levels of circulating GvH clones were associated with declines in HvG clones. In the allografts of patients with donor T cell macrochimerism, GvH to HvG T cell clonal ratios were high.

The library was obtained by the immunoSEQ multiplex PCR assay. For most patients, genomic DNA was isolated with the Qiagen DNeasy Blood and Tissue Kit and shipped frozen to Adaptive Biotechnologies for TCR sequencing. High-throughput TCR-beta CDR3 sequencing of genomic DNA from most patients was performed by Adaptive Biotechnologies. Per the source publication's procedure: Adaptive's ImmunoSEQ software was the source of the TCR sequencing data for 15 to 20 patients, while a few other patients were processed with MiXCR and VDJtools. To correct CD4 versus CD8 sorting errors, sequences present in both subsets at a frequency ratio below 5:1 were removed. Because the origin of CDR3 nucleotide sequences shared between donor and recipient could not be assigned, those sequences were removed. At least 2-fold expansion over unstimulated cells and a minimum CFSE-low frequency of 0.002% (template counts) or 0.001% (read counts) were required for clones to be classified as alloreactive. Clones were considered mappable if detected in sequenced pre-transplant spleen, lymph node, or MLR CFSE-low populations of the donor or recipient. The cumulative frequency of alloreactive clones was calculated as a percentage of all sequences, weighted by copy number. TCRdb obtained this table from immuneACCESS and retained in-frame rearrangements with V and J assigned. These tables miss some clones; where compared with another copy, unresolved V genes account for less than half of the shortfall, and the remainder is unexplained. The V and J calls and clone size are taken from that table; D and trimming were inferred from the DNA. Counted in this sample were roughly 73,000 clones; about nine tenths of them appeared once. The ten biggest clones cover under 9.5% of the sample.

The TCR was taken from a human donor who was the organ donor for an intestinal transplant. The starting material was unstimulated CD8+ T cells sorted from spleen or lymph node cells, obtained before transplant. Recombination connected TRBV4-1 to TRBJ1-5, with no reliable assignment of the D segment. CDR3 region: CASSQKKLSGGQPQHF. At the DNA level, the sequence is TGCGCCAGCAGCCAAAAAAAGTTATCGGGAGGTCAGCCCCAGCATTTT.